The present T cell receptor beta chain was sequenced within a study of OX40 agonist ivuxolimab in advanced cancers. Findings and caveats of the study: At 0.1 to 3.0 mg/kg, CD4+ and CD8+ blood T cells expanded clonally by week 6.

The V gene lost 1 base and the J gene lost 1 base, with 8 bases spanning the gap. In germline, CDR1 is LGHNA, CDR2 YNFKEQ. CDR3 length: 15 amino acids. A note on this clone: Antigen specificity is unknown. Different DNA sequences within this sample yield the same CDR3.

Here immunoSEQ multiplex PCR was the method, and the copy in TCRdb shows in-frame clones only, minus some. The sample includes more than 60,000 clones, roughly 84% of them seen just once. The V gene is TRBV4-2, the J gene TRBJ1-5, with D uncertain. Here the sequenced sample was CD4+ or CD8+ T cells sorted from blood, taken in a trial of the OX40 agonist ivuxolimab. This receptor was taken from an adult with an advanced solid tumor such as melanoma, head and neck, liver or kidney cancer. In DNA form, the CDR3 reads TGTGCCAGCAGCCAAGGTCGAGGGAGCAATCAGCCCCAGCATTTT. Its protein is CASSQGRGSNQPQHF.